This passage covers 29 T cell receptor beta chains from one sample sequenced in a study. TCRdb reprocessed the 5' RACE reads via MiXCR and lists one record per CDR3 protein. The table records roughly 39,000 distinct CDR3 sequences, approximately 19% of them present only once. The specimen sequenced was naive CD4+ T cells sorted from a lymph node. The subset was: naive CD4+ T cells, CD4+CD45RA+CD25-. The origin of the receptors is a female donor with breast cancer.

This clonotype was picked up a small number of times. The chain carries TRBV25-1 and TRBJ2-3; D is undetermined. The CDR3 is 12 amino acids. CDR1 and CDR2 from the germline V gene are MGHDK and SYGVNS. Trimming pared 4 bases from V and 6 bases from J, leaving 8 bases between. DNA of the CDR3: TGTGCCAGCAGTGTCACCGCCGATACGCAGTATTTT. It is translated as CASSVTADTQYF.

This clonotype came up a few times. CDR3 sequence: CASSLGGSYNEQFF. CDR3 bases: TGTGCCAGCAGTTTGGGCGGGTCCTACAATGAGCAGTTCTTC. This chain joins TRBV12-3 or TRBV12-4 and TRBJ2-1, with D possibly matching TRBD2 (5 bases). This CDR3 comprises 14 residues. V was pared by 3 bases and J by 1 base, with 7 bases between.

This chain connects TRBV6-5 to TRBJ1-2; tentative D call: TRBD1 (6 bases). V was clipped by 6 bases and J by 4 bases, with 12 bases between them. Germline V gene sequence: CDR1 MNHEY, CDR2 SVGAGI. This CDR3 contains 13 residues. The CDR3 reads CASSVTGLYGYTF. The DNA of the CDR3 is TGTGCCAGCAGCGTAACAGGGCTCTATGGCTACACCTTC.

Comment on this clonotype: The conserved phenylalanine or tryptophan normally closing the CDR3 is absent here, so this likely arose from a read error. This chain uses TRBV5-1 with TRBJ1-2; TRBD1 matches at 8 bases. CDR1 and CDR2 (germline): SGHRS, YFSETQ. The CDR3 contains 13 residues. V lost 5 bases to trimming and J lost 8 bases; unmatched junction nucleotides: 8. The DNA for the CDR3 is TGCGCCAGCAGAGAAAAGACAGGGGACGGCTACACCGTC. Encoded protein: CASREKTGDGYTV.

The chain combines TRBV28 with TRBJ1-5, with TRBD1 identical over 7 bases. V dropped 6 bases and J dropped 7; count of bases not matched to a gene: 6. This CDR3 comprises 13 residues. The germline V gene has CDR1 MDHEN and CDR2 SYDVKM. CDR3 sequence (DNA): TGTGCCAGCAGGACAGGGTTGTGGCAGCCCCAGCATTTT. Its translation: CASRTGLWQPQHF.

The chain couples TRBV20-1 to TRBJ2-5; TRBD1 matches at 10 bases. Germline trimming cut 4 bases from V and 4 bases from J; bases unmatched to any gene: 6. Germline V CDR1 and CDR2: DFQATT, SNEGSKA (reference sequence). The CDR3 contains 14 residues. CDR3 in DNA: TGCAGTGCTAAGACAGGGGGCAATTCAGAGACCCAGTACTTC. Protein: CSAKTGGNSETQYF.

About this clonotype: A much larger clone is a single base away; this may be a read error. The chain recombines TRBV6-6 with TRBJ2-1; D call uncertain. The germline V and J ends were trimmed by 8 bases and 15 bases, with 23 bases remaining between them. From germline, CDR1 is MNHNY and CDR2 SVGAGI (reference sequence). The CDR3 covers 13 residues. The CDR3: CASGSSETAGLFF. For the CDR3, the DNA is TGTGCCAGCGGCAGTTCGGAAACGGCAGGCCTGTTCTTC.

This clonotype appeared many times. The rearrangement uses TRBV7-8 and TRBJ1-1; 10 bases are a match to TRBD1. V was pared by 5 bases and J by 4 bases, with 7 bases of the junction left unmatched. This CDR3 contains 15 residues. CDR1 and CDR2 from the germline V gene are SGHVS and FQNEAQ. The chain's CDR3 is CASSHDRGRATEAFF. DNA of the CDR3: TGTGCCAGCAGCCATGACAGGGGGCGCGCCACTGAAGCTTTCTTT.

CDR3 region: CSATDMMGGTGELFF. CDR3 coding DNA: TGCAGCGCCACGGACATGATGGGGGGCACCGGGGAGCTGTTTTTT. The rearrangement links TRBV29-1 to TRBJ2-2; TRBD2 is a possible D gene (6 bases). Between the trimmed V and J ends, which lost 7 bases and 4 bases, there was a span of 19 bases. The CDR3 runs to 15 residues. Germline-derived CDR1 and CDR2 are SQVTM and ANQGSEA.

This clonotype was counted at least ten times. The CDR3 DNA reads TGTGCCAGCAGTTACGGTGGACAATACACTGAAGCTTTCTTT. Translation gives CASSYGGQYTEAFF. The chain has TRBV6-5 and TRBJ1-1, with D tentatively TRBD1 (5 bases). This CDR3 comprises 14 residues. V was clipped by 2 bases and J by 3 bases, with 10 bases between them. Germline CDR1 reads MNHEY; CDR2 reads SVGAGI.

This clonotype showed up many times. This chain links TRBV5-1 with TRBJ2-7; 7 nucleotides line up with TRBD1. In germline, CDR1 is SGHRS, CDR2 YFSETQ. Unmatched junction bases numbered 11, after V lost 5 bases and J lost 3 bases. The CDR3 totals 15 residues. Written as DNA, the CDR3 is TGCGCCAGCAGGCCTCGGACAGGCCCACTCTACGAGCAGTACTTC. As protein: CASRPRTGPLYEQYF.

Comment on this clonotype: It may be a read error: a sequence one base away is much more abundant. This chain links TRBV6-5 with TRBJ1-1; D gene unclear. Per the germline V gene, CDR1 is MNHEY and CDR2 is SVGAGI. V was cut by 2 bases and J by 1 base, with 11 bases left in between. This CDR3 has 15 amino acids. The CDR3 loop is CASSYGPNPNTEAFF. CDR3 DNA: TGTGCCAGCAGTTACGGCCCGAACCCGAACACTGAAGCTTTCTTT.

This clonotype was seen more than once but under ten times. The chain carries TRBV28 and TRBJ2-1; TRBD2 might be the D (5 bases). The V gene's germline CDR1 is MDHEN and CDR2 SYDVKM. The CDR3 extends over 16 amino acids. The germline V and J ends were trimmed by 1 base and 0 bases, with 10 bases remaining between them. CDR3 bases: TGTGCCAGCAGTTTATCCAGCGGTCACTCCTACAATGAGCAGTTCTTC. As protein: CASSLSSGHSYNEQFF.

V usage is TRBV6-1 and J usage is TRBJ1-5, with TRBD1 matching 7 bases. This CDR3 spans 15 amino acids. Germline V gene sequence: CDR1 MNHNS, CDR2 SASEGT. The J segment lost 3 bases and the V segment lost 8 bases, leaving 10 bases of the junction unmatched. The CDR3 sequence is CASLESTGYNQPQHF. CDR3 DNA: TGTGCCAGCCTAGAATCGACAGGGTACAATCAGCCCCAGCATTTT.

Worth noting for this clonotype: This is likely a read error, given that the CDR3 carries no conserved phenylalanine or tryptophan at its end. The V gene is TRBV7-8, the J gene TRBJ2-5, with 9 bases lining up with TRBD1. Germline lookup yields CDR1 SGHVS and CDR2 FQNEAQ. The CDR3 consists of 15 residues. The J segment lost 4 bases and the V segment lost 4 bases, leaving 7 bases of the junction unmatched. CDR3 nucleotides: TGTGCCAGCAGCTCCACTTCGGACAGGGGAGAGACCCAGTACCTC. Amino acids: CASSSTSDRGETQYL.

In nucleotides, the CDR3 is TGTGCCAGCAGCGGCGGTGCAGGGGACGCCCGAACCACTGAAGCTTTCTTT. Amino acids: CASSGGAGDARTTEAFF. This sequence joins TRBV9 and TRBJ1-1, with a tentative D call TRBD1 (6 bases). The ends were cut back, 3 bases at V and 4 bases at J, with 22 bases in the middle. Germline values: CDR1 SGDLS, CDR2 YYNGEE. The CDR3 has 17 residues.

This clonotype has just a few counts. This chain connects TRBV5-1 to TRBJ1-1; D is ambiguous. Germline V gene sequence: CDR1 SGHRS, CDR2 YFSETQ. With 6 bases removed from V and 3 bases from J, the gap between germline ends came to 15 bases. The CDR3 consists of 14 residues. For the CDR3, the DNA is TGCGCCAGCAAATCAATGCCCGGAGACACTGAAGCTTTCTTT. As protein: CASKSMPGDTEAFF.

The rearrangement links TRBV5-1 to TRBJ2-1; 8 nucleotides match TRBD1. Per the germline V gene, CDR1 is SGHRS and CDR2 is YFSETQ. J lost 6 bases, V lost 0 bases, and 2 bases had no gene match. The CDR3 has 14 residues. Here the CDR3 DNA reads TGCGCCAGCAGCTTGGTTCAGGGGGCCAATGAGCAGTTCTTC. Translated, it gives CASSLVQGANEQFF.

This clonotype was counted a few times. The conserved final phenylalanine or tryptophan is absent from the CDR3, which likely points to a read error. This sequence joins TRBV7-8 and TRBJ1-1; D remains unclear. V shed 3 bases and J shed 6 bases, with 17 bases lying between them. This CDR3 has 15 residues. Per the germline V gene, CDR1 is SGHVS and CDR2 is FQNEAQ. As DNA, the CDR3 is TGTGCCAGCAGCTTGACCCCTAGGGCGAGGTCTGAAGCTTTCTTG. As protein: CASSLTPRARSEAFL.

This clonotype has just a few counts. The gene calls are TRBV9 and TRBJ2-2; 16 positions agree with TRBD2. The CDR3 totals 15 residues. CDR1 is SGDLS, CDR2 YYNGEE, per germline. V shed 5 bases and J 7 bases; nucleotides not matched to a gene: 2. The CDR3 region has the DNA TGTGCCAGCAGTGGGACTAGCGGGAGGGTCGGGGAGCTGTTTTTT. Residues: CASSGTSGRVGELFF.

This clonotype was counted a few times. Just one base apart from a much larger clone, this may be a read error. The gene calls are TRBV12-3 or TRBV12-4 and TRBJ2-1; D perhaps matches TRBD2 (7 bases). The CDR3 covers 16 residues. Trimming stripped 7 bases from V and 5 bases from J, with 21 bases between. The CDR3, as DNA: TGTGCCAGCACCCTCGTGGCGGGGGCCACCGACAATGAGCAGTTCTTC. Residues: CASTLVAGATDNEQFF.

The gene calls are TRBV24-1 and TRBJ2-3; D tentatively reads TRBD1 or TRBD2 (5 bases each). V was trimmed by 0 bases and J by 1 base, leaving 13 bases between them. Germline V gene data show CDR1 as KGHDR and CDR2 as SFDVKD. This CDR3 has 17 residues. The DNA of the CDR3 is TGTGCCACCAGTGATTTGCCCGGGGCAGGCGGCACAGATACGCAGTATTTT. Protein: CATSDLPGAGGTDTQYF.

V usage is TRBV12-3 or TRBV12-4 and J usage is TRBJ2-7; 12 bases are a match to TRBD1. The CDR3 consists of 16 residues. V trimming: 0 bases; J trimming: 7 bases; junction bases outside the gene matches: 7. Written as DNA, the CDR3 is TGTGCCAGCAGTTTAGCAGGTGGGACAGGGGGCTCGGAGCAGTACTTC. Amino acid sequence: CASSLAGGTGGSEQYF.

This clonotype was found many times. The V call is TRBV3-1, the J call TRBJ2-1; D not certain. Germline CDR1 LGHDT, CDR2 YNNKEL (reference sequence). Trimming left V 4 bases short and J 7 bases short, with 5 bases between. The CDR3 runs to 11 residues. CDR3 loop: CASSLMNEQFF. DNA of the CDR3: TGTGCCAGCAGCCTCATGAATGAGCAGTTCTTC.

Details on this clonotype: A much more abundant neighbour one base away suggests this may be a read error. The chain employs TRBV7-2 and TRBJ1-1; D call uncertain. Between the trimmed V and J ends, which lost 3 bases and 6 bases, there was a span of 5 bases. Germline CDR1 and CDR2: SGHTA and FQGNSA. The CDR3 contains 11 residues. The CDR3 is CASSLTSEAFF. The DNA for the CDR3 is TGTGCCAGCAGCTTGACGTCTGAAGCTTTCTTT.

The sample holds a few counts of this clonotype. This chain joins TRBV20-1 and TRBJ1-5; maybe TRBD1 (6 bases). V lost 3 bases to trimming and J lost 0 bases, with 12 bases between them. The germline V gene encodes CDR1 DFQATT and CDR2 SNEGSKA (reference sequence). The CDR3 extends over 15 amino acids. CDR3 nucleotides: TGCAGTGCTAGGTCCGGGGGCGATAGCAATCAGCCCCAGCATTTT. Its protein is CSARSGGDSNQPQHF.

The chain carries TRBV3-1 and TRBJ2-5, with 12 bases that match TRBD2. Per the germline V gene, CDR1 is LGHDT and CDR2 is YNNKEL (reference sequence). The V gene end was trimmed by 1 base and the J gene end by 5 bases; junction bases not matched to a gene: 5. This CDR3 is 16 amino acids long. The CDR3 DNA sequence: TGTGCCAGCAGCCAAGGAAGACTAGCGGGAGTTGAGACCCAGTACTTC. This sequence encodes CASSQGRLAGVETQYF.

This clonotype turned up a few times. The rearrangement uses TRBV5-1 and TRBJ2-1, with D uncertain. In germline, CDR1 is SGHRS, CDR2 YFSETQ. Trimming removed 0 bases from V and 3 bases from J, with 10 bases in between. CDR3 size: 15 residues. The CDR3 coding sequence is TGCGCCAGCAGCTTGGGGGTAGGCGACTACAATGAGCAGTTCTTC. Protein: CASSLGVGDYNEQFF.

This clonotype was recorded at least ten times. The rearrangement joins TRBV6-2 or TRBV6-3 to TRBJ1-1; possibly TRBD1 for D (5 bases). This CDR3 spans 14 amino acids. The germline V gene has CDR1 MNHEY and CDR2 SVGEGT. V was trimmed by 6 bases and J by 7 bases, leaving 18 bases between them. CDR3 coding DNA: TGTGCCAGCAGACCCGCCCGGGGGGTGGGTGAAGCTTTCTTT. As protein: CASRPARGVGEAFF.